Below, one T cell receptor (beta chain) is given with its context. The source of the sample is a study of CD8 T cells in Susac syndrome. Across the whole study: At blood draw, Susac syndrome patients were therapy-naive, on corticosteroids, or on intravenous immunoglobulin alone.

The authors sequenced TCR beta from blood CD8+ and CD4+ T cells. It was with random hexamers that roughly 0.45 to 1 ug RNA was reverse transcribed. Using its own MiXCR run on the immunoSEQ multiplex PCR reads, TCRdb lists one record per CDR3 protein. This table holds under 250,000 distinct CDR3 sequences, 85% to 95% found once. The CDR3 runs to 14 residues. V was pared by 5 bases and J by 7 bases, with 6 bases of the junction left unmatched. V and J are TRBV12-3 or TRBV12-4 and TRBJ1-4; TRBD1 matches at 8 bases. The sequenced sample was CD4+ T cells from PBMCs. This TCR derives from a human donor with Susac syndrome. CDR3 amino acids: CASSTTTGAEKLFF. For the CDR3, the DNA is TGTGCCAGCAGTACCACGACAGGGGCTGAAAAACTGTTTTTT.